Each of the 27 T cell receptor beta chains below was sequenced from the same sample in a study of T-cell reconstitution after alpha-beta-depleted transplantation in children (TCRdb year 2016). The treatment or condition label on this specimen signifies: allogeneic hematopoietic cell transplantation with graft depleted of TCRalphabeta T cells and CD19 B cells. The library was made by PCR. This sample was sequenced with an Illumina HiSeq 2500. To normalize quantification of the TCRbeta repertoire, the TCR libraries were built with molecular barcoding that relied on unique molecular identifiers. Using fastp at Q25 and MiXCR, TCRdb reprocessed the public reads and kept productive beta chains. All rows with the same CDR3 protein become a single entry with the most common DNA and genes. This sample is represented by 600,000 to 800,000 distinct CDR3 sequences; around 13% of them were singletons. The ten largest make up 0.79% of the sample.

Sequenced material: PBMCs, taken before TCRalphabeta/CD19-depleted stem cell transplant. The receptors were gathered from a girl under 10 years old with congenital amegakaryocytic thrombocytopenia, due to receive a stem cell transplant.

The CDR3 DNA follows: TGTGCCAGCATGGGATTTCCAGATACGCAGTATTTT. It specifies CASMGFPDTQYF. J is TRBJ2-3 and V is TRBV2; no reliable D call. Trimming took 7 bases from V and 4 from J, leaving 9 bases between them. The CDR3 loop spans 12 amino acids. CDR1 is SNHLY and CDR2 is FYNNEI in the germline V gene. The variable domain in full, with the rest retrieved from reference TRBV2 and TRBJ2-3, is EPEVTQTPSHQVTQMGQEVILRCVPISNHLYFYWYRQILGQKVEFLVSFYNNEISEKSEIFDDQFSVERPDGSNFTLKIRSTKLEDSAMYFCASMGFPDTQYFGPGTRLTVL.

This clonotype was seen at least ten times. This chain joins TRBV5-1 and TRBJ2-1, with D unresolved. The CDR3 loop spans 11 amino acids. V was cut by 1 base and J by 10 bases, with 6 bases left in between. Germline V lookup: CDR1 SGHRS, CDR2 YFSETQ. The CDR3 nucleotides read TGCGCCAGCAGCTTGCTATACGAGCAGTTCTTC. Translated, it gives CASSLLYEQFF.

The rearrangement joins TRBV12-3 or TRBV12-4 to TRBJ2-3, with a possible D match to TRBD2 (5 bases). The V gene lost 6 bases and the J gene lost 0 bases, with 10 bases spanning the gap. The CDR3 runs to 14 residues. The CDR3 protein is CASRPRVSTDTQYF. CDR3 DNA sequence: TGTGCCAGCAGGCCGAGGGTTAGCACAGATACGCAGTATTTT.

The chain combines TRBV7-9 with TRBJ2-5, with D possibly matching TRBD2 (6 bases). The CDR3 consists of 13 residues. Germline CDR1 and CDR2: SEHNR and FQNEAQ (reference sequence). With 0 bases removed from V and 13 bases from J, the gap between germline ends came to 15 bases. CDR3 in amino acids: CASSLASGDAWYF. Here the CDR3 DNA reads TGTGCCAGCAGCTTAGCATCGGGGGACGCATGGTACTTC.

This clonotype was counted only a few times. The chain carries TRBV29-1 and TRBJ2-1, with TRBD2 matching over 13 bases. V trimming: 2 bases; J trimming: 10 bases; junction bases outside the gene matches: 8. This CDR3 has 15 residues. CDR1 is SQVTM, CDR2 ANQGSEA, per germline. The CDR3 nucleotides read TGCAGCGTTGAATGGCGGACTAGCGGGAGAGGCGAGCAGTTCTTC. Translation: CSVEWRTSGRGEQFF.

In this sample, this clonotype turned up a few times. The chain has TRBV10-3 and TRBJ2-3; 8 nucleotides match TRBD2. The V and J ends lost 7 bases and 0 bases, in that order; junction bases with no gene match: 9. The CDR3 sequence is 16 residues long. Germline V gene lookup returns CDR1 ENHRY and CDR2 SYGVKD. The DNA of the CDR3 is TGTGCCATCACTCCTAGGGTAGCGGGAAGCACAGATACGCAGTATTTT. Its protein product is CAITPRVAGSTDTQYF.

The table lists this clonotype with a few counts. The gene calls are TRBV3-1 and TRBJ2-7, with 7 bases aligning to TRBD1. CDR1 LGHDT and CDR2 YNNKEL come from the germline V gene (reference sequence). J lost 4 bases, V lost 4 bases, and 7 bases had no gene match. The CDR3 length is 14 residues. In DNA, the CDR3 is TGTGCCAGCAGCCCGGGACAGCTAACTTACGAGCAGTACTTC. This translates into CASSPGQLTYEQYF.

This clonotype was recorded at least ten times. V is TRBV28 and J is TRBJ2-7, with D perhaps TRBD2 (5 bases). In germline, CDR1 is MDHEN, CDR2 SYDVKM. V was pared by 7 bases and J by 4 bases, with 11 bases between. This CDR3 region has 12 residues. CDR3 DNA: TGTGCCAGCACCTCCGGCGGGTACGAGCAGTACTTC. It yields the protein CASTSGGYEQYF. Supplemented by reference TRBV28 and TRBJ2-7, the full variable domain reads DVKVTQSSRYLVKRTGEKVFLECVQDMDHENMFWYRQDPGLGLRLIYFSYDVKMKEKGDIPEGYSVSREKKERFSLILESASTNQTSMYLCASTSGGYEQYFGPGTRLTVT.

V and J are TRBV20-1 and TRBJ2-1; D ambiguous. V was shortened by 7 bases and J by 1 base, with 8 bases between the two germline ends. CDR1 DFQATT and CDR2 SNEGSKA come from the germline V gene (reference sequence). The CDR3 spans 12 residues. The CDR3 DNA is TGCAGTGTTCGAAGGTCCTACAATGAGCAGTTCTTC. Protein sequence: CSVRRSYNEQFF.

This clonotype was seen ten or more times. The rearrangement joins TRBV9 to TRBJ2-2; D not resolved. V dropped 7 bases and J dropped 8 bases, with 15 bases sitting between them. CDR1 SGDLS and CDR2 YYNGEE come from the germline V gene. The CDR3 has 13 amino acids. The CDR3 is CASGYMGSGELFF. The CDR3, as DNA: TGTGCCAGCGGTTACATGGGGTCGGGGGAGCTGTTTTTT.

This clonotype was seen repeatedly, ten times or more. The chain employs TRBV7-9 and TRBJ1-1; no firm D call. This CDR3 has 15 amino acids. V lost 1 base and J 4 bases, leaving 13 bases between the germline ends. Germline CDR1 SEHNR, CDR2 FQNEAQ (reference sequence). The DNA for the CDR3 is TGTGCCAGCAGCTTAGTCAATTTGGGCGGCACTGAAGCTTTCTTT. As protein: CASSLVNLGGTEAFF.

This clonotype was seen a few times. J is TRBJ2-5 and V is TRBV20-1; a possible D gene is TRBD2 (5 bases). Germline CDR1 reads DFQATT; CDR2 reads SNEGSKA (reference sequence). This CDR3 contains 13 residues. The V end was cut by 5 bases, the J end by 5 bases, with 15 bases between. CDR3 sequence reads: CSAAISVPETQYF. In nucleotides, the CDR3 is TGCAGTGCTGCGATTAGCGTCCCGGAGACCCAGTACTTC.

In this sample, this clonotype turned up many times. This chain joins TRBV5-5 and TRBJ2-2; D is uncertain. The germline V gene encodes CDR1 SGHKS and CDR2 YYEKEE (reference sequence). This CDR3 has 15 residues. Between the trimmed V and J ends, which lost 2 bases and 3 bases, there was a span of 11 bases. The CDR3 DNA follows: TGTGCCAGCAGCTTAGACAATGTTGACACCGGGGAGCTGTTTTTT. Translating gives CASSLDNVDTGELFF.

This clonotype was recorded at least ten times. No DNA is shown, since the ends of the CDR3 on it are uncertain; the CDR3 is the one TCRdb lists. The chain couples TRBV12-3 or TRBV12-4 to TRBJ2-3; the D call in the table, TRBD1, was not verified against the DNA. The CDR3 adds up to 16 amino acids, both ends counted. This CDR3 reads CASSSSDRGGPDTQYF.

Of note for this clonotype: This clone may be a read error of a much larger clone one base away. The genes are TRBV29-1 and TRBJ1-2; 9 bases fit TRBD1. Germline lookup yields CDR1 SQVTM and CDR2 ANQGSEA. Trimming cost V 7 bases and J 12 bases; bases outside gene matches: 12. This CDR3 region has 12 residues. The CDR3 here is CSARDREWGDTF. The CDR3 DNA reads TGCAGCGCCAGGGACAGGGAATGGGGCGACACCTTC.

This clonotype was seen ten or more times. This chain links TRBV18 with TRBJ2-3; D uncertain. Germline V gives CDR1 KGHSH, CDR2 LQKENI. The length of the CDR3 is 12 residues. V was clipped by 3 bases and J by 4 bases, with 5 bases between them. The CDR3 coding sequence is TGTGCCAGCTCACCTTCCGCAGATACGCAGTATTTT. Translated: CASSPSADTQYF. Based on the CDR3 plus reference TRBV18 and TRBJ2-3, the full variable domain is NAGVMQNPRHLVRRRGQEARLRCSPMKGHSHVYWYRQLPEEGLKFMVYLQKENIIDESGMPKERFSAEFPKEGPSILRIQQVVRGDSAAYFCASSPSADTQYFGPGTRLTVL.

This sequence joins TRBV20-1 and TRBJ2-1; TRBD1 or TRBD2 may be the D gene (6 bases each). V gave up 0 bases and J gave up 7 bases, with 19 bases separating them. From germline, CDR1 is DFQATT and CDR2 SNEGSKA (reference sequence). The CDR3 contains 16 residues. The DNA of the CDR3 is TGCAGTGCTAGAGATCAGGCCGGGGGCCGTAGGAATGAGCAGTTCTTC. Residues: CSARDQAGGRRNEQFF.

This clonotype was recorded at least ten times. The chain carries TRBV15 and TRBJ2-1, with D maybe TRBD1 (6 bases). Between the trimmed V and J ends, which lost 4 bases and 8 bases, there was a span of 12 bases. Germline CDR1 LNHNV, CDR2 YYDKDF (reference sequence). The CDR3 extends over 13 amino acids. The CDR3 here is CATSIFKGDEQFF. The CDR3 DNA reads as TGTGCCACCAGCATTTTTAAGGGGGATGAGCAGTTCTTC.

V and J are TRBV6-2 or TRBV6-3 and TRBJ2-3; 7 bases are shared with TRBD2. The V segment lost 10 bases and the J segment 6 bases; nucleotides outside the gene matches: 19. Per germline, CDR1 MNHEY and CDR2 SVGEGT. CDR3 size: 16 residues. CDR3 amino acids: CAITSRTRQWGDTQYF. The CDR3 bases are TGTGCCATCACTAGCCGGACTAGGCAATGGGGGGATACGCAGTATTTT.

Many counts were recorded for this clonotype. The chain carries TRBV4-1 and TRBJ1-5, with 7 nucleotides matching TRBD1. The CDR3 spans 13 residues. V lost 5 bases and J lost 7; bases outside the gene matches: 5. The V gene's germline CDR1 is MGHRA and CDR2 YSYEKL. The CDR3: CASSDRVEQPQHF. The CDR3 nucleotides read TGCGCCAGCAGCGACAGGGTAGAACAGCCCCAGCATTTT.

CDR3 bases: TGTGCCAGCATCCTCTCAGGGGGGATCGGGGAGCTGTTTTTT. Amino acid sequence: CASILSGGIGELFF. The chain has TRBV11-2 and TRBJ2-2; possible D gene TRBD1, 7 bases. Trimming took 7 bases from V and 7 from J, leaving 16 bases between them. In germline, CDR1 is SGHAT, CDR2 FQNNGV. The CDR3 length is 14 residues.

Many counts were recorded for this clonotype. This chain connects TRBV29-1 to TRBJ2-7; D remains ambiguous. Germline CDR1 reads SQVTM; CDR2 reads ANQGSEA. Trimming cost V 5 bases and J 3 bases, with 8 bases left between them. The CDR3 is 11 residues long. This CDR3 reads CSVLENYEQYF. The CDR3 DNA reads TGCAGCGTTTTAGAGAACTACGAGCAGTACTTC.

In this sample, this clonotype turned up many times. This chain joins TRBV4-1 and TRBJ2-1, with D maybe TRBD2 (5 bases). Trimming cost V 0 bases and J 0 bases, with 6 bases left between them. The CDR3 is 15 residues long. Looked up from germline, CDR1 is MGHRA and CDR2 is YSYEKL. CDR3 bases: TGCGCCAGCAGCCAAGATACTAGCTCCTACAATGAGCAGTTCTTC. Its translation: CASSQDTSSYNEQFF.

The chain joins TRBV20-1 to TRBJ2-5; D perhaps matches TRBD1 (5 bases). This CDR3 comprises 10 residues. CDR1 DFQATT and CDR2 SNEGSKA come from the germline V gene (reference sequence). V was cut by 6 bases and J by 5 bases, with 7 bases left in between. As DNA, the CDR3 is TGCAGTGCGGACATGGAGACCCAGTACTTC. Its translation is CSADMETQYF.

This clonotype appeared a few times. The chain combines TRBV15 with TRBJ1-1; D perhaps matches TRBD1 (5 bases). Germline V CDR1 and CDR2: LNHNV, YYDKDF (reference sequence). The CDR3 has 16 amino acids. V shed 11 bases and J shed 5 bases, with 27 bases lying between them. The CDR3 DNA sequence: TGTGCCGCCGGAGGCCCGGCACAGGAGACTTGGACTGAAGCTTTCTTT. This encodes CAAGGPAQETWTEAFF.

Ten or more counts support this clonotype. The chain has TRBV28 and TRBJ2-3; TRBD2 aligns across 8 bases. The CDR3 covers 17 residues. The germline V gene encodes CDR1 MDHEN and CDR2 SYDVKM. Losses at the gene ends were 2 bases for V and 5 bases for J; bases not matched to a gene: 12. The CDR3 reads CASSLKQGSGRVDTQYF. CDR3 sequence (DNA): TGTGCCAGCAGTTTAAAACAGGGAAGCGGGAGAGTAGATACGCAGTATTTT. The whole variable domain, remainder taken from reference TRBV28 and TRBJ2-3, is DVKVTQSSRYLVKRTGEKVFLECVQDMDHENMFWYRQDPGLGLRLIYFSYDVKMKEKGDIPEGYSVSREKKERFSLILESASTNQTSMYLCASSLKQGSGRVDTQYFGPGTRLTVL.

This clonotype occurred many times. V usage is TRBV27 and J usage is TRBJ1-2, with D possibly TRBD1 on 6 matching bases. V dropped 4 bases and J dropped 4 bases, with 13 bases sitting between them. Per the germline V gene, CDR1 is MNHEY and CDR2 is SMNVEV (reference sequence). The CDR3 sequence is 14 residues long. The CDR3 nucleotides are TGTGCCAGCAGTTCTGACAGGAGGGGCTATGGCTACACCTTC. Translation: CASSSDRRGYGYTF.